Listed below are T cell receptor beta chains from one sample, sequenced in a study of cytomegalovirus exposure and HLA in healthy donors. Only in-frame clones appear in the TCRdb table, and some are missing; sequencing was by immunoSEQ multiplex PCR. The profile shows some 140,000 clones, roughly nine tenths of them singletons. The specimen was PBMCs. These receptors originate from a man younger than 35 in good health and CMV-seronegative. Both conserved end residues are part of each CDR3.

>TRBV6-5|TRBJ2-4
CASSLHSLAKNIQYF
>TRBV7-9|TRBJ2-7
CASSPRQGRNEQYF
>TRBV5-6|TRBJ2-2
CASSSRIAGGLGELFF
>TRBV16|TRBJ2-7
CASSQSGLWDSSYEQYF
>TRBV18|TRBJ1-5
CASSLLPNQPQHF
>TRBV5-1|TRBJ2-1
CASSLPGARGPMEQFF
>TRBV27|TRBJ1-1
CASKAGGNTEAFF
>TRBV27|TRBJ2-5
CASSFGAAVETQYF
>TRBV6-6|TRBJ2-3
CASSITGQGQDTQYF
>TRBV4-2|TRBJ2-5
CASGPGQGKETQYF
>TRBV2|TRBJ1-2
CATSWGQGGGYTF
>TRBV5-1|TRBJ2-7
CASSGGLFYEQYF
>TRBV27|TRBJ2-7
CASSLSPDRSDYEQYF
>TRBV12-5|TRBJ2-2
CASGFPNSGEGGELFF
>TRBV9|TRBJ1-3
CASSHSYGVSGNTIYF
>TRBV19|TRBJ2-3
CASSIQEGDTQYF
>TRBV6-5|TRBJ1-5
CASSYSHRTNQPQHF
>TRBV9|TRBJ2-6
CASGQGSDSGANVLTF
>TRBV27|TRBJ1-4
CASSLQTGREKLFF
>TRBV10-3|TRBJ1-1
CAISDPAYSNTEAFF
>TRBV6-5|TRBJ1-4
CASSYSRGLGEEKLFF
>TRBV9|TRBJ2-1
CASSVGSGRTMRQFF
>TRBV10-3|TRBJ2-3
CAISESSRGGDTQYF
>TRBV9|TRBJ1-6
CASSVTLDNSPLHF
>TRBV2|TRBJ1-1
CASSKQGNTEAFF
>TRBV6-5|TRBJ2-7
CASSGDSSYEQYF
>TRBV2|TRBJ1-5
CASGTGDQPQHF
>TRBV29-1|TRBJ2-5
CSVEMGGVETQYF
>TRBV2|TRBJ2-7
CASRELAYEQYF
>TRBV4-2|TRBJ2-3
CASSQARGGSTDTQYF
>TRBV6-5|TRBJ1-4
CASRWTGSNEKLFF